The 12 T cell receptor beta chains below were found in one sample sequenced in a study of T cells in tumors after PD-1 blockade. Produced via immunoSEQ multiplex PCR; TCRdb's table is partial and in-frame only. The top ten hold 13% of the sample, which has around 60,000 clones, over 75% seen once. Sequenced material: PBMCs, taken before anti-PD-1 treatment. The receptors here all came from a human donor with basal cell carcinoma.

The V call is TRBV19, the J call TRBJ1-2, with D unclear. V lost 0 bases and J lost 6, with 8 bases in between. CDR1 and CDR2 from the germline V gene are LNHDA and SQIVND (reference sequence). The CDR3 is made up of 13 amino acids. For the CDR3, the DNA is TGTGCCAGTAGTATAGATCCCGGGAATGGCTACACCTTC. This gives the protein CASSIDPGNGYTF.

The J gene is TRBJ2-2, the V gene TRBV25-1; 7 bases fit TRBD1. Per germline, CDR1 MGHDK and CDR2 SYGVNS. This CDR3 spans 15 amino acids. J lost 4 bases, V lost 4 bases, and 6 bases had no gene match. The CDR3: CASSGRTGPTGELFF. The CDR3 DNA reads as TGTGCCAGCAGTGGACGGACAGGTCCCACCGGGGAGCTGTTTTTT.

The chain links TRBV15 to TRBJ2-1, with 11 bases aligning to TRBD2. V shed 8 bases and J 7 bases; nucleotides not matched to a gene: 7. This CDR3 spans 14 amino acids. Germline loops: CDR1 LNHNV, CDR2 YYDKDF (reference sequence). DNA for the CDR3: TGTGCCACCTCTAGCGGGGGGCCTGGGAATGAGCAGTTCTTC. It translates to CATSSGGPGNEQFF. Full variable domain (missing parts from reference TRBV15 and TRBJ2-1): DAMVIQNPRYQVTQFGKPVTLSCSQTLNHNVMYWYQQKSSQAPKLLFHYYDKDFNNEADTPDNFQSRRPNTSFCFLDIRSPGLGDTAMYLCATSSGGPGNEQFFGPGTRLTVL.

The rearrangement joins TRBV20-1 to TRBJ2-3; D not resolved. CDR1 is DFQATT and CDR2 is SNEGSKA in the germline V gene (reference sequence). Trimming shortened V by 5 bases and J by 2 bases, and 5 bases separated the two germline ends. The CDR3 has 11 residues. CDR3 region: CSAPDTDTQYF. As DNA, the CDR3 is TGCAGTGCTCCGGACACAGATACGCAGTATTTT.

This chain connects TRBV7-8 to TRBJ1-2; perhaps TRBD1 as D (5 bases). The CDR3 sequence is 14 residues long. The germline V gene encodes CDR1 SGHVS and CDR2 FQNEAQ. V was pared by 2 bases and J by 2 bases, with 9 bases between. CDR3 loop: CASSLSRDNYGYTF. CDR3 DNA: TGTGCCAGCAGCTTATCCCGGGACAACTATGGCTACACCTTC.

The V and J genes are TRBV11-3 and TRBJ2-5; 7 bases are a match to TRBD2. The CDR3 consists of 16 residues. The V and J ends lost 5 bases and 3 bases, in that order; junction bases with no gene match: 12. CDR1 and CDR2 from the germline V gene are SGHNT and YENEEA. The CDR3 reads CASSLGGRGGEETQYF. DNA for the CDR3: TGTGCCAGCAGCCTCGGAGGGAGGGGAGGCGAAGAGACCCAGTACTTC.

The chain couples TRBV19 to TRBJ1-4, with D perhaps TRBD1 (5 bases). V lost 5 bases and J 5 bases, leaving 6 bases between the germline ends. This CDR3 is 12 amino acids long. Germline V gives CDR1 LNHDA, CDR2 SQIVND (reference sequence). DNA for the CDR3: TGTGCCAGTAGTTGGGGGAATGAAAAACTGTTTTTT. It yields the protein CASSWGNEKLFF.

The chain carries TRBV25-1 and TRBJ2-7; 8 nucleotides align to TRBD1. CDR3 length: 14 residues. V was pared by 2 bases and J by 5 bases, with 5 bases of the junction left unmatched. The V gene's germline CDR1 is MGHDK and CDR2 SYGVNS. CDR3 DNA: TGTGCCAGCAGTGAACAGGGGGCGTTCAACGAGCAGTACTTC. This codes for CASSEQGAFNEQYF.

This sequence joins TRBV9 and TRBJ1-3; D perhaps matches TRBD1 (6 bases). CDR3 size: 16 residues. Germline loops: CDR1 SGDLS, CDR2 YYNGEE. Trimming removed 0 bases from V and 0 bases from J, with 10 bases in between. As DNA, the CDR3 is TGTGCCAGCAGCGTAGCATGGGACACCTCTGGAAACACCATATATTTT. Amino acid sequence: CASSVAWDTSGNTIYF. The full variable domain, its missing parts supplied by reference TRBV9 and TRBJ1-3, is DSGVTQTPKHLITATGQRVTLRCSPRSGDLSVYWYQQSLDQGLQFLIQYYNGEERAKGNILERFSAQQFPDLHSELNLSSLELGDSALYFCASSVAWDTSGNTIYFGEGSWLTVV.

Of note for this clone: At one end, the junction sequence differs from germline, possibly due to a read error. Written as DNA, the CDR3 is TGTGCCGGCAGCTTGCTAGTGGCAGGCATGAACACTGAAGCTTTCTTT. It translates to CAGSLLVAGMNTEAFF. J is TRBJ1-1 and V is TRBV5-6; no reliable D call. The CDR3 consists of 16 residues. CDR1 and CDR2 from the germline V gene are SGHDT and YYEEEE.

The V gene is TRBV9, the J gene TRBJ2-1, with TRBD2 matching 8 bases. Germline lookup yields CDR1 SGDLS and CDR2 YYNGEE. J gave up 4 bases and V 0 bases, and 6 bases lay outside the gene matches. This CDR3 has 16 amino acids. CDR3 coding DNA: TGTGCCAGCAGCGTAGTTGGCCTAGCGGGTTACAATGAGCAGTTCTTC. Amino acids: CASSVVGLAGYNEQFF.

This rearrangement joins TRBV2 to TRBJ1-1; D may be TRBD1 (6 bases). Trimming left V 2 bases short and J 10 bases short, with 20 bases between. Per the germline V gene, CDR1 is SNHLY and CDR2 is FYNNEI. This CDR3 is 15 amino acids long. The CDR3 DNA is TGTGCCAGCAGTGAAAGCCGCAACAGGGCACAGGGAGCTTTCTTT. Amino acids: CASSESRNRAQGAFF.